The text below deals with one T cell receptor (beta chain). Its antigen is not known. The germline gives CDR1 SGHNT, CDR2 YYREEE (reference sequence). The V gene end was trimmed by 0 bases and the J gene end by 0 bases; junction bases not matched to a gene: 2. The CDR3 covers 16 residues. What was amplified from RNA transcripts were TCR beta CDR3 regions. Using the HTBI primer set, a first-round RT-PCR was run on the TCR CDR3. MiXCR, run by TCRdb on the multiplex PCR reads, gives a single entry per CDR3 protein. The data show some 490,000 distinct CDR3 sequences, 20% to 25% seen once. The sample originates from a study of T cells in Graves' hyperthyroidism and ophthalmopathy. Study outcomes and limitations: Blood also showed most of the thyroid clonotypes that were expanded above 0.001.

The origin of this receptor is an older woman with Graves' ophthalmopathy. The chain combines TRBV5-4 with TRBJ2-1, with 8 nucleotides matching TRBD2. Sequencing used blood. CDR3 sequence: CASSLGSGSSYNEQFF. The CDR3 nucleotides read TGTGCCAGCAGCTTGGGCAGCGGGAGCTCCTACAATGAGCAGTTCTTC. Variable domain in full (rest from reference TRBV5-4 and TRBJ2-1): ETGVTQSPTHLIKTRGQQVTLRCSSQSGHNTVSWYQQALGQGPQFIFQYYREEENGRGNFPPRFSGLQFPNYSSELNVNALELDDSALYLCASSLGSGSSYNEQFFGPGTRLTVL.